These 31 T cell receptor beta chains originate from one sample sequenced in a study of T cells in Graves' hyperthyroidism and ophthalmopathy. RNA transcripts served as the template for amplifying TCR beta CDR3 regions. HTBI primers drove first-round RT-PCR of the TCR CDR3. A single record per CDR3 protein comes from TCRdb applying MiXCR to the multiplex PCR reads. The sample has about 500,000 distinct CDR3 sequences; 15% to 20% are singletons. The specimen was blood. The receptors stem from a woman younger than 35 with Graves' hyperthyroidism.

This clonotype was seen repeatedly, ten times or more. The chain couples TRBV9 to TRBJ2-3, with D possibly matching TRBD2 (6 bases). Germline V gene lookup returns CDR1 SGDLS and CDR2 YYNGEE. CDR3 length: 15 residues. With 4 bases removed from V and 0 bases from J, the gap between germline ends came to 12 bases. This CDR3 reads CASSRLGGSTDTQYF. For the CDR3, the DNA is TGTGCCAGCAGCCGCTTGGGGGGAAGCACAGATACGCAGTATTTT.

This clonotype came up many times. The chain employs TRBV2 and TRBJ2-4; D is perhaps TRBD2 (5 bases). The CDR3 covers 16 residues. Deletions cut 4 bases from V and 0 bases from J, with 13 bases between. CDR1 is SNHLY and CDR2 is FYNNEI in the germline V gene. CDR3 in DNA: TGTGCCAGCAGTGGGATGTGGGAGATAGCCAAAAACATTCAGTACTTC. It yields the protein CASSGMWEIAKNIQYF. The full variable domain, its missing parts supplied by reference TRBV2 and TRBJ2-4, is EPEVTQTPSHQVTQMGQEVILRCVPISNHLYFYWYRQILGQKVEFLVSFYNNEISEKSEIFDDQFSVERPDGSNFTLKIRSTKLEDSAMYFCASSGMWEIAKNIQYFGAGTRLSVL.

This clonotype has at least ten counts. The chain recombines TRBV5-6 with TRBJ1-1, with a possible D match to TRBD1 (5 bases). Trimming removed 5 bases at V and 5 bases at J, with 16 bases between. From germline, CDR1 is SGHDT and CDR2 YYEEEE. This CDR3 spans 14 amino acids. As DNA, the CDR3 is TGTGCCAGCAGACATAAGGGGAGGGGTACTGAAGCTTTCTTT. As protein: CASRHKGRGTEAFF.

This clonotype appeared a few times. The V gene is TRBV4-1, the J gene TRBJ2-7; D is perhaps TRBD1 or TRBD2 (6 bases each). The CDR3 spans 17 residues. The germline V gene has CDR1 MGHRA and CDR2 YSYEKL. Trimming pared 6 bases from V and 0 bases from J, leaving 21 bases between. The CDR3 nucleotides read TGCGCCAGCAGTCGGGACACCGGGACTCCTAGCTCCTACGAGCAGTACTTC. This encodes CASSRDTGTPSSYEQYF.

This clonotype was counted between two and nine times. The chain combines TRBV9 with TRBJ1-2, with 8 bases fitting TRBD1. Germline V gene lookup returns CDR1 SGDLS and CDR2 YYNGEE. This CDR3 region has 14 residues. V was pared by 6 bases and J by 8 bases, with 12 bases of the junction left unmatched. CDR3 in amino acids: CASTPSQGAQGYTF. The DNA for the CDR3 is TGTGCCAGCACCCCCAGTCAGGGGGCGCAGGGCTACACCTTC.

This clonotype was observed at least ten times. The CDR3 spells CSARDFKEGGEATEAFF. CDR3 nucleotide sequence: TGCAGTGCTAGAGATTTCAAGGAAGGGGGCGAGGCCACTGAAGCTTTCTTT. This sequence joins TRBV20-1 and TRBJ1-1; 7 bases map to TRBD1. CDR3 length: 17 amino acids. The V gene end was trimmed by 0 bases and the J gene end by 4 bases; junction bases not matched to a gene: 14. Germline V lookup: CDR1 DFQATT, CDR2 SNEGSKA (reference sequence).

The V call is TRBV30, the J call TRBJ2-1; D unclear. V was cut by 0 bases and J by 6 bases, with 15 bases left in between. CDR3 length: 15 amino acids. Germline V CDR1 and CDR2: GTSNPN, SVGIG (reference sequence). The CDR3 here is CAWSVGQQPGNEQFF. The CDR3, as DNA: TGTGCCTGGAGTGTGGGCCAGCAACCGGGCAATGAGCAGTTCTTC.

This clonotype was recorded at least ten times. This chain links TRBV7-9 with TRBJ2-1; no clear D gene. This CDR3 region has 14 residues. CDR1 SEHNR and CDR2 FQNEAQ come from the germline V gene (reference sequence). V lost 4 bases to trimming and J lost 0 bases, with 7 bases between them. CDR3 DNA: TGTGCCAGCAGCTCTACCAGCTCCTACAATGAGCAGTTCTTC. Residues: CASSSTSSYNEQFF. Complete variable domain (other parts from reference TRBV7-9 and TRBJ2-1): DTGVSQNPRHKITKRGQNVTFRCDPISEHNRLYWYRQTLGQGPEFLTYFQNEAQLEKSRLLSDRFSAERPKGSFSTLEIQRTEQGDSAMYLCASSSTSSYNEQFFGPGTRLTVL.

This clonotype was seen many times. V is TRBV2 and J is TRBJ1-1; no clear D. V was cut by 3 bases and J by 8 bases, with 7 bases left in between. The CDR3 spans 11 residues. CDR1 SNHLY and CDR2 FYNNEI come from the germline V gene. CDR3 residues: CASSETPEAFF. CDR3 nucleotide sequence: TGTGCCAGCAGTGAGACACCCGAAGCTTTCTTT.

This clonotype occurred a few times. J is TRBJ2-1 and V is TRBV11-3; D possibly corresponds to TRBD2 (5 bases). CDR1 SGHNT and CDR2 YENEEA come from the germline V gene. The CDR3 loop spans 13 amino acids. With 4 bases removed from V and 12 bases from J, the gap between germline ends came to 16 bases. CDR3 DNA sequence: TGTGCCAGCAGCTCTGGATGGGAGCGGACGCAGTTCTTC. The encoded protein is CASSSGWERTQFF.

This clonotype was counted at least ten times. The CDR3 nucleotides are TGTGCCAGCAGTGCGAGGGCGGGACAGGGGGGCACTGAAGCTTTCTTT. It yields the protein CASSARAGQGGTEAFF. The rearrangement joins TRBV12-3 or TRBV12-4 to TRBJ1-1; 11 bases are a match to TRBD1. This CDR3 is 16 amino acids long. Trimming removed 5 bases from V and 4 bases from J; junction bases left unmatched: 9.

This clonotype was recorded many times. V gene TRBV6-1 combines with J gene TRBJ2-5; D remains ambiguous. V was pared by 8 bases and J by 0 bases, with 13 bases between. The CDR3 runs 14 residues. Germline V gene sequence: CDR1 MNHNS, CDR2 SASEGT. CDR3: CASRGTRHQETQYF. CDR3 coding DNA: TGTGCCAGCCGTGGTACGCGGCACCAAGAGACCCAGTACTTC.

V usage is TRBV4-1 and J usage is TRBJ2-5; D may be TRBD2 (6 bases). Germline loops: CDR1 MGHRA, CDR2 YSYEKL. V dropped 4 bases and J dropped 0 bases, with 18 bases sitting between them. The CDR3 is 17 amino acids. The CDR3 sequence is CASSPQAPGGYQETQYF. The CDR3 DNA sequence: TGCGCCAGCAGCCCGCAGGCCCCTGGGGGGTACCAAGAGACCCAGTACTTC.

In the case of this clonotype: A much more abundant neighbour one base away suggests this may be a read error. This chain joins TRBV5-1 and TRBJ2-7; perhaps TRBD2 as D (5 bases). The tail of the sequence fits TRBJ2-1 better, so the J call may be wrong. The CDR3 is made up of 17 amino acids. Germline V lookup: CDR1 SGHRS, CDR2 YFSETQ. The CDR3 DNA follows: TGCGCCAGCAGCTTGATACCAAAGGATAGCGTTTCCTACGAGCAGTTCTTC. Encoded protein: CASSLIPKDSVSYEQFF.

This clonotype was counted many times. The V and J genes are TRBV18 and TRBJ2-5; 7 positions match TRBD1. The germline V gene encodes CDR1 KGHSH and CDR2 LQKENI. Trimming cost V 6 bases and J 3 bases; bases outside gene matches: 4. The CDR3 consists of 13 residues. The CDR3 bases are TGTGCCAGCTCCCCTGACAGGGAAGAGACCCAGTACTTC. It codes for CASSPDREETQYF.

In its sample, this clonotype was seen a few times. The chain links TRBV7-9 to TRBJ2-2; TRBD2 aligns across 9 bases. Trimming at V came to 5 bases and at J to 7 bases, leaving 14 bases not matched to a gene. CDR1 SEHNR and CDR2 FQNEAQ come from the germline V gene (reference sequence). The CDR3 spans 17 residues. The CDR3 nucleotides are TGTGCCAGCAGCCCGAAGAGCGGGGGGACCAATCGCGGGGAGCTGTTTTTT. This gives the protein CASSPKSGGTNRGELFF.

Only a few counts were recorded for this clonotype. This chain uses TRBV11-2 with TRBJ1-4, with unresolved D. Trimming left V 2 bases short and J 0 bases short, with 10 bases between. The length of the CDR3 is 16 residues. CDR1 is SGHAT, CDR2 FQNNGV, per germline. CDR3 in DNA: TGTGCCAGCAGCTTACAATCCGGGGCAACTAATGAAAAACTGTTTTTT. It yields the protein CASSLQSGATNEKLFF.

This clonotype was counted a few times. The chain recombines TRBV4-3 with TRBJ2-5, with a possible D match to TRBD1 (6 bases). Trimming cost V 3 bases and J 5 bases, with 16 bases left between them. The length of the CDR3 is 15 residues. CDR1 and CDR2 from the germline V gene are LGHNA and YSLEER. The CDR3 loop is CASSQATSRGETQYF. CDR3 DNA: TGCGCCAGCAGCCAGGCGACTTCCAGGGGCGAGACCCAGTACTTC.

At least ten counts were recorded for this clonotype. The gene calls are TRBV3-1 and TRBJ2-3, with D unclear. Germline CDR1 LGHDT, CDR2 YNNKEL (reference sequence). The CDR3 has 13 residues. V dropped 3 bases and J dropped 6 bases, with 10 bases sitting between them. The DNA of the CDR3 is TGTGCCAGCAGCCATGACCCGGAGGATACGCAGTATTTT. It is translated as CASSHDPEDTQYF.

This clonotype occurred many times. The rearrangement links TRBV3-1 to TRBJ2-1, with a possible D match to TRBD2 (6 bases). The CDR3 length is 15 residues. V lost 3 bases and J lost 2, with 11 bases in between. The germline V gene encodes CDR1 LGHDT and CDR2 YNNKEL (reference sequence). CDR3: CASSHRRAPYNEQFF. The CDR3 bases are TGTGCCAGCAGCCACCGGAGGGCCCCCTACAATGAGCAGTTCTTC.

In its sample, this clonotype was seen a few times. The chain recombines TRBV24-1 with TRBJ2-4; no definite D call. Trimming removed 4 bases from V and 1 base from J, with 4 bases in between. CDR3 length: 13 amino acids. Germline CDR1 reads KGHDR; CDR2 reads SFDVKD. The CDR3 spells CATSDRAKNIQYF. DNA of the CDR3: TGTGCCACCAGTGACAGGGCCAAAAACATTCAGTACTTC.

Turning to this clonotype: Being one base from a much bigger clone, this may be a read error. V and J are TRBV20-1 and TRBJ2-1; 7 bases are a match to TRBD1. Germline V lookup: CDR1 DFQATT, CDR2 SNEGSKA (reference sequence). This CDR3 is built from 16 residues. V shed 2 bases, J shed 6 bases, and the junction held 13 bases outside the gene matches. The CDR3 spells CSARSRTGSPSNEQFF. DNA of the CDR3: TGCAGTGCTAGATCCCGGACAGGTAGTCCCTCCAATGAGCAGTTCTTC.

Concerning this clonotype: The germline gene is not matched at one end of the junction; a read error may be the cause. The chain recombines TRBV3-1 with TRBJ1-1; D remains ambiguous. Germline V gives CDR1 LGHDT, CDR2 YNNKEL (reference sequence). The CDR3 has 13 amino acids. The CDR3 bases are TGTGCCAGCAGCTCTCGCTCGAACACTAAAGCTTTCTTT. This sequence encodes CASSSRSNTKAFF.

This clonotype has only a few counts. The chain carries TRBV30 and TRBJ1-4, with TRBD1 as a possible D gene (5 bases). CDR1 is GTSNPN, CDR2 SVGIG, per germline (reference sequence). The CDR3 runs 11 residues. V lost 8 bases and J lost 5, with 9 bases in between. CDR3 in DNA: TGTGCCGGGGACTGGAATGAAAAACTGTTTTTT. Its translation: CAGDWNEKLFF.

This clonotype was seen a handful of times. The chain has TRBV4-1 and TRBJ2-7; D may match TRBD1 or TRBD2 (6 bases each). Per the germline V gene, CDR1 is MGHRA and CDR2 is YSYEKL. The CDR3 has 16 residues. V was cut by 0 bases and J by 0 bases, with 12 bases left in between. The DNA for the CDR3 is TGCGCCAGCAGCCAAGAACCGGGGGCAAGCTCCTACGAGCAGTACTTC. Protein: CASSQEPGASSYEQYF.

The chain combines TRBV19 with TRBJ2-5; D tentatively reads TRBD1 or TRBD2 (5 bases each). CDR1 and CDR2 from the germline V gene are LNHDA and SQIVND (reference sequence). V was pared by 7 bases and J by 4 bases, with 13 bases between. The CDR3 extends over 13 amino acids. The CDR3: CASTPGPGETQYF. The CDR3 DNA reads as TGTGCCAGTACCCCGGGACCGGGAGAGACCCAGTACTTC.

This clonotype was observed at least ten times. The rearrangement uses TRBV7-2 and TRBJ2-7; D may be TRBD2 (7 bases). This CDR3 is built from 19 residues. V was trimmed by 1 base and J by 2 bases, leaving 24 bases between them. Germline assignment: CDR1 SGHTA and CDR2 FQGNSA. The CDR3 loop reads CASSLVKGGGIDRTYEQYF. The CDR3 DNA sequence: TGTGCCAGCAGCTTAGTGAAGGGCGGGGGTATCGACAGGACCTACGAGCAGTACTTC.

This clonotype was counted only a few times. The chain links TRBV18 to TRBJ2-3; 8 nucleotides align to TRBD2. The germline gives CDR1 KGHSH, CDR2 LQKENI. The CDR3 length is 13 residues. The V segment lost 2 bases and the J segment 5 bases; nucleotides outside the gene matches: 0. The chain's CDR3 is CASSPTSGDTQYF. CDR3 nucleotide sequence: TGTGCCAGCTCACCAACTAGCGGAGATACGCAGTATTTT.

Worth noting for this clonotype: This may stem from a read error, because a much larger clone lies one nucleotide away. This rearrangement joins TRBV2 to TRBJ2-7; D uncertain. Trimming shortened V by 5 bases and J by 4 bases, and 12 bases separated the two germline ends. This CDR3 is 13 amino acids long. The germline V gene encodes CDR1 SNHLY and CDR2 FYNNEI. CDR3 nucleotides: TGTGCCAGCAGTCATCGGTGGATGTACGAGCAGTACTTC. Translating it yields CASSHRWMYEQYF.

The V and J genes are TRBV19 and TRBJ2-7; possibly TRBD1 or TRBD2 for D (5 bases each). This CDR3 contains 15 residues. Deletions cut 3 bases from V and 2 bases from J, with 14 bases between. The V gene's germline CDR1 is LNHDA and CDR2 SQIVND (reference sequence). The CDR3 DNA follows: TGTGCCAGTAGTATTCGGGGCAGGGCACCCTACGAGCAGTACTTC. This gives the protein CASSIRGRAPYEQYF.

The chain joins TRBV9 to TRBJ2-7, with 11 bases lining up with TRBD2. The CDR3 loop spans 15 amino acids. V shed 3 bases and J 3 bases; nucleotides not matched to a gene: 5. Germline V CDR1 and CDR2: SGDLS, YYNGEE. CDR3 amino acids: CASSAGLADLYEQYF. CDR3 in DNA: TGTGCCAGCAGCGCGGGACTAGCGGATCTCTACGAGCAGTACTTC.